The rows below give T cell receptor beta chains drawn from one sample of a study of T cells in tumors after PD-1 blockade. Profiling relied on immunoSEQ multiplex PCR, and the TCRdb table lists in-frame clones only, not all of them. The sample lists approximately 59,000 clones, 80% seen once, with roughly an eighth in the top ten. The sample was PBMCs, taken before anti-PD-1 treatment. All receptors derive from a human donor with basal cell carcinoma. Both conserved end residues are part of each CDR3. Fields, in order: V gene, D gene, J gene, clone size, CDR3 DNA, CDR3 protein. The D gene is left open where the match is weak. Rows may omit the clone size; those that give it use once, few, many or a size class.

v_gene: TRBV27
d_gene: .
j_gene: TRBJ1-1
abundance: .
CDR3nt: TGTGCCAGCAGTTTTCCGGGCGCGGGGGAAGCTTTCTTT
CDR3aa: CASSFPGAGEAFF

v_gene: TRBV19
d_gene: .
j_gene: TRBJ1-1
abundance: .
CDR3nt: TGTGCCAGTAGTATAGATAGGGGTACTGAAGCTTTCTTT
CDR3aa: CASSIDRGTEAFF

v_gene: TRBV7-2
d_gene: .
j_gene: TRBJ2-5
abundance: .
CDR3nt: TGTGCCAGCAGCCGTATGCTTCGACAGCAAGAGACCCAGTACTTC
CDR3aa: CASSRMLRQQETQYF

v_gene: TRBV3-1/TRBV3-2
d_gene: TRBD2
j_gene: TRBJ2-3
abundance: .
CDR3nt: TGTGCCAGCAGCCCAGGACTAGCGGGGGGGCTTACAGATACGCAGTATTTT
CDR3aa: CASSPGLAGGLTDTQYF

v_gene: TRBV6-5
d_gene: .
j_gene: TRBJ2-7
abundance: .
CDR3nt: TGTGCCAGCAGGGTAGGGGACAACTACGAGCAGTACTTC
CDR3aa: CASRVGDNYEQYF

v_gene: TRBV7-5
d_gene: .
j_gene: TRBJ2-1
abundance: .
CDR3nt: TGTGCCAGAAGCTTGGGCTCCCTTACCTACAATGAGCAGTTCTTC
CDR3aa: CARSLGSLTYNEQFF

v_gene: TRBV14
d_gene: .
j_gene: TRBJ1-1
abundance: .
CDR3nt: TGTGCCAGCAGCTCTCAGGCCATGAACACTGAAGCTTTCTTT
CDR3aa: CASSSQAMNTEAFF

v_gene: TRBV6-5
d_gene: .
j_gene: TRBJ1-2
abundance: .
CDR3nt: TGTGCCAGCAGTTACTTAAGGGACTATGGCTACACCTTC
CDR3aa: CASSYLRDYGYTF

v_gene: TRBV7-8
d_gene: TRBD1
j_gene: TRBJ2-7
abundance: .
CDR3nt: TGTGCCAGCAGCGGGGGACAGGGGATAAGGGAGCAGTACTTC
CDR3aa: CASSGGQGIREQYF

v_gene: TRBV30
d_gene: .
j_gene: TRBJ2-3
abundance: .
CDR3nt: TGTGCCTCCAGGGGGGCAGATACGCAGTATTTT
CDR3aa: CASRGADTQYF

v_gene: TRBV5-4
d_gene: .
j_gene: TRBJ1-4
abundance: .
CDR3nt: TGTGCCAGCAGCCGAGGTGGGACTAATGAAAAACTGTTTTTT
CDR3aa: CASSRGGTNEKLFF

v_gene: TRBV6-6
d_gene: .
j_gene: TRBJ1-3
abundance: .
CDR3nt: TGTGCCAGCAGTTACTCGGGAATCTCTGGAAACACCATATATTTT
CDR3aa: CASSYSGISGNTIYF

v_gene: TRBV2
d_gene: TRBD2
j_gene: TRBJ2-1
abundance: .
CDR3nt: TGTGCCAGCAGTGGACTAGCTTCCTTCAATGAGCAGTTCTTC
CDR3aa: CASSGLASFNEQFF

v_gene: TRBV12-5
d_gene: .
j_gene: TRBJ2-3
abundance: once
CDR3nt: TGTGCTAGTGGTTTTAAGGGGCATGGTACGCAGTATTTT
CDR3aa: CASGFKGHGTQYF

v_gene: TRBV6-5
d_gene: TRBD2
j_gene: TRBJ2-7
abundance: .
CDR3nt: TGTGCCAGCAGTTCCGGGAGGGGAGATACCTACGAGCAGTACTTC
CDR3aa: CASSSGRGDTYEQYF